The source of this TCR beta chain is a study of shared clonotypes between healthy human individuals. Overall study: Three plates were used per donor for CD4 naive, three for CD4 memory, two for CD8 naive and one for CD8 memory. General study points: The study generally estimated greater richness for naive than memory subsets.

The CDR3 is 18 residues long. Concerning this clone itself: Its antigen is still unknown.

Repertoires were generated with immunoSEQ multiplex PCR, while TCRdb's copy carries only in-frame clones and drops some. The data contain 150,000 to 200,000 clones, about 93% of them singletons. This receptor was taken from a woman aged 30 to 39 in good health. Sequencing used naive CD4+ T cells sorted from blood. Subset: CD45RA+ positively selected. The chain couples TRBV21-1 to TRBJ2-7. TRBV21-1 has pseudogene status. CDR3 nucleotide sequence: TGTGCCAGCAGCCCCGAATGGGTTAGGGGGGAGAAAGAGTACGAGCAGTACTTC. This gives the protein CASSPEWVRGEKEYEQYF.